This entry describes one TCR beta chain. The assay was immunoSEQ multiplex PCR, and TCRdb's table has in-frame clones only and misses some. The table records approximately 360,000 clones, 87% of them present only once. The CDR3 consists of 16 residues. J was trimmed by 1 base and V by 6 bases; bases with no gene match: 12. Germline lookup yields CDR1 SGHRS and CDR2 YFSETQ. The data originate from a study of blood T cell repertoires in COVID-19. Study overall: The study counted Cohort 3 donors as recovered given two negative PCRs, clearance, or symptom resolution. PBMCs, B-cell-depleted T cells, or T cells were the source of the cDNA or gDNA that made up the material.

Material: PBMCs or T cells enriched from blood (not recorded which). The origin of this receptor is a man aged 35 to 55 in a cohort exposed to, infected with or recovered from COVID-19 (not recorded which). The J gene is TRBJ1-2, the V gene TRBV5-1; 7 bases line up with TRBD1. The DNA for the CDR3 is TGCGCCAGCACCCCAACCGGGACAGCCGATAACTATGGCTACACCTTC. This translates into CASTPTGTADNYGYTF. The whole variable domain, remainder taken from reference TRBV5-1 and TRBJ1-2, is KAGVTQTPRYLIKTRGQQVTLSCSPISGHRSVSWYQQTPGQGLQFLFEYFSETQRNKGNFPGRFSGRQFSNSRSEMNVSTLELGDSALYLCASTPTGTADNYGYTFGSGTRLTVV.